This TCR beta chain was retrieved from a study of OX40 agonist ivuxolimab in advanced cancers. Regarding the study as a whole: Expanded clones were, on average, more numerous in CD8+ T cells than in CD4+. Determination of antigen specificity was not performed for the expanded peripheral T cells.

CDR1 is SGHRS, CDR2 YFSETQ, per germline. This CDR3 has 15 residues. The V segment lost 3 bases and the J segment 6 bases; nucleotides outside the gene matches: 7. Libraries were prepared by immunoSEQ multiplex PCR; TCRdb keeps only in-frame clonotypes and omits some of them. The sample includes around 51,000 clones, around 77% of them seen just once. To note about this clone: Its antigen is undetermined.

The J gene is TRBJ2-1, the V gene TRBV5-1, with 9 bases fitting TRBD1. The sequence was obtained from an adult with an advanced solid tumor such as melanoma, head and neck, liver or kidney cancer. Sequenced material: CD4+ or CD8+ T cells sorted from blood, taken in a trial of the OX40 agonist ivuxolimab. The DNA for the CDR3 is TGCGCCAGCAGCTCGCCCGGGACAGGGAGCAATGAGCAGTTCTTC. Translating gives CASSSPGTGSNEQFF. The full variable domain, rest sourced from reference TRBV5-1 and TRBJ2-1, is KAGVTQTPRYLIKTRGQQVTLSCSPISGHRSVSWYQQTPGQGLQFLFEYFSETQRNKGNFPGRFSGRQFSNSRSEMNVSTLELGDSALYLCASSSPGTGSNEQFFGPGTRLTVL.